These 18 T cell receptor beta chains originate from one sample sequenced in a study of T cells in Graves' hyperthyroidism and ophthalmopathy. Template material for amplifying TCR beta CDR3 regions consisted of RNA transcripts. Using the HTBI primer set, a first-round RT-PCR was run on the TCR CDR3. TCRdb reanalysed the multiplex PCR reads using MiXCR and keeps one entry per CDR3 protein. The table lists some 800,000 distinct CDR3 sequences, over 35% of them singletons. Sample: blood. The receptors were gathered from a man aged 18 to 30 with Graves' hyperthyroidism.

This clonotype appeared a few times. This chain connects TRBV19 to TRBJ1-5; TRBD1 might be the D (5 bases). There are 16 residues in the CDR3. The V end was cut by 9 bases, the J end by 2 bases, with 20 bases between. In germline, CDR1 is LNHDA, CDR2 SQIVND (reference sequence). The CDR3 region is CASSPGGGDGNQPQHF. CDR3 nucleotides: TGTGCCAGCAGTCCGGGGGGAGGGGACGGCAATCAGCCCCAGCATTTT.

This clonotype showed up many times. The rearrangement uses TRBV7-3 and TRBJ1-1, with a tentative D call TRBD1 (5 bases). This CDR3 comprises 19 residues. V was clipped by 3 bases and J by 2 bases, with 25 bases between them. From germline, CDR1 is SGHTA and CDR2 FQGTGA. The CDR3 DNA reads as TGTGCCAGCAGCTTCACCTCCGAGGGGACTCCGTTCCAAAACACTGAAGCTTTCTTT. This codes for CASSFTSEGTPFQNTEAFF.

This clonotype was seen at least ten times. The rearrangement uses TRBV25-1 and TRBJ2-5, with D possibly being TRBD2 (7 bases). Trimming left V 3 bases short and J 5 bases short, with 28 bases between. From germline, CDR1 is MGHDK and CDR2 SYGVNS. The CDR3 loop spans 19 amino acids. CDR3 in amino acids: CASSDTRGWGGPTVETQYF. Written as DNA, the CDR3 is TGTGCCAGCAGTGACACAAGAGGTTGGGGGGGGCCAACGGTGGAGACCCAGTACTTC. The complete variable domain, with remaining parts taken from reference TRBV25-1 and TRBJ2-5, reads EADIYQTPRYLVIGTGKKITLECSQTMGHDKMYWYQQDPGMELHLIHYSYGVNSTEKGDLSSESTVSRIRTEHFPLTLESARPSHTSQYLCASSDTRGWGGPTVETQYFGPGTRLLVL.

The chain is built from TRBV12-3 or TRBV12-4 and TRBJ2-5; perhaps TRBD2 as D (6 bases). This CDR3 is built from 15 residues. V was shortened by 7 bases and J by 7 bases, with 22 bases between the two germline ends. CDR3 amino acids: CASTPSREPEGTQYF. CDR3 bases: TGTGCCAGCACCCCCAGTCGGGAGCCTGAGGGGACCCAGTACTTC.

This clonotype has more than one count but fewer than ten. V is TRBV2 and J is TRBJ2-7; 9 bases agree with TRBD1. The germline CDR1 and CDR2 sequences are SNHLY and FYNNEI. The CDR3 spans 14 residues. The V segment lost 6 bases and the J segment 2 bases; nucleotides outside the gene matches: 5. This CDR3 reads CASRRTGVTYEQYF. CDR3 coding DNA: TGTGCCAGCAGGCGGACAGGGGTCACCTACGAGCAGTACTTC.

Only one count was recorded for this clonotype. Just one base apart from a much larger clone, this may be a read error. This sequence joins TRBV20-1 and TRBJ1-5; 9 nucleotides align to TRBD1. CDR1 is DFQATT, CDR2 SNEGSKA, per germline (reference sequence). The CDR3 spans 14 residues. The junction had 15 bases not matched to a gene; V was cut back by 6 bases and J by 12 bases. CDR3 amino acids: CSATPGQGPYRQHF. Here the CDR3 DNA reads TGCAGTGCAACTCCGGGACAGGGTCCTTACCGCCAGCATTTT.

Concerning this clonotype: This may arise from a read error, as a much more abundant clone is one base away. The chain recombines TRBV20-1 with TRBJ1-2; D gene uncertain. The CDR3 extends over 13 amino acids. V dropped 5 bases and J dropped 4 bases, with 14 bases sitting between them. Germline CDR1 and CDR2: DFQATT and SNEGSKA (reference sequence). The CDR3 region has the DNA TGCAGTGCTGGAGCGCGGACGGCCTATGGCTACACCTTC. Its protein product is CSAGARTAYGYTF.

This clonotype was seen a handful of times. The chain uses TRBV3-1 and TRBJ2-5; D possibly corresponds to TRBD1 (5 bases). V was clipped by 0 bases and J by 4 bases, with 6 bases between them. This CDR3 comprises 13 residues. CDR1 is LGHDT, CDR2 YNNKEL, per germline (reference sequence). DNA of the CDR3: TGTGCCAGCAGCCAAGAGGGGCGAGAGACCCAGTACTTC. It translates to CASSQEGRETQYF.

CDR3 loop: CASSLDQPGNTIYF. CDR3 nucleotide sequence: TGTGCCAGCAGCTTGGACCAACCTGGAAACACCATATATTTT. The gene calls are TRBV7-9 and TRBJ1-3; D unresolved. CDR1 is SEHNR, CDR2 FQNEAQ, per germline (reference sequence). The CDR3 contains 14 residues. V was trimmed by 3 bases and J by 2 bases, leaving 8 bases between them.

This clonotype has more than one count but fewer than ten. This chain uses TRBV7-9 with TRBJ2-2, with a possible D match to TRBD1 (6 bases). V was pared by 7 bases and J by 3 bases, with 15 bases between. CDR1 and CDR2 from the germline V gene are SEHNR and FQNEAQ (reference sequence). The CDR3 extends over 15 amino acids. CDR3 loop: CASINSGQYTGELFF. The CDR3 bases are TGTGCCAGCATTAACTCTGGACAGTACACCGGGGAGCTGTTTTTT. The full variable domain, rest sourced from reference TRBV7-9 and TRBJ2-2, is DTGVSQNPRHKITKRGQNVTFRCDPISEHNRLYWYRQTLGQGPEFLTYFQNEAQLEKSRLLSDRFSAERPKGSFSTLEIQRTEQGDSAMYLCASINSGQYTGELFFGEGSRLTVL.

This chain connects TRBV6-1 to TRBJ2-7, with a tentative D call TRBD2 (5 bases). V was cut by 6 bases and J by 1 base, with 16 bases left in between. Per the germline V gene, CDR1 is MNHNS and CDR2 is SASEGT. There are 15 residues in the CDR3. CDR3 protein: CASSQASLESYEQYF. In DNA form, the CDR3 reads TGTGCCAGCAGCCAAGCCTCACTAGAATCCTACGAGCAGTACTTC.

This clonotype appeared once. This sequence joins TRBV4-2 and TRBJ1-2; D remains ambiguous. The CDR3 totals 13 residues. Between the trimmed V and J ends, which lost 4 bases and 6 bases, there was a span of 12 bases. CDR1 and CDR2 from the germline V gene are LGHNA and YNFKEQ. CDR3 region: CASSPGPRDGYTF. In DNA, the CDR3 is TGTGCCAGCAGCCCAGGACCTAGGGATGGCTACACCTTC.

The genes are TRBV5-1 and TRBJ1-1; D is ambiguous. CDR1 is SGHRS, CDR2 YFSETQ, per germline. The V end was cut by 1 base, the J end by 1 base, with 14 bases between. This CDR3 has 16 amino acids. CDR3 nucleotide sequence: TGCGCCAGCAGCTTGTGGATGCAGTCTCCGAACACTGAAGCTTTCTTT. This translates into CASSLWMQSPNTEAFF.

This clonotype was seen only once. A much larger clone lies one base from this, so it may be a read error. The chain carries TRBV2 and TRBJ1-5; perhaps TRBD1 as D (6 bases). There are 15 residues in the CDR3. Per germline, CDR1 SNHLY and CDR2 FYNNEI. CDR3 sequence: CASSETGSSNQPRHF. The CDR3 coding sequence is TGTGCCAGCAGTGAAACAGGGTCTAGCAATCAGCCCCGGCATTTT.

The genes are TRBV7-2 and TRBJ2-7; no reliable D call. CDR1 is SGHTA and CDR2 is FQGNSA in the germline V gene. This CDR3 has 15 amino acids. V gave up 1 base and J gave up 0 bases, with 10 bases separating them. DNA for the CDR3: TGTGCCAGCAGCTTAGAGGTAATAAGCTCCTACGAGCAGTACTTC. This gives the protein CASSLEVISSYEQYF.

A word on this clonotype: One end of the junction varies from germline; a read error may be responsible. Written as DNA, the CDR3 is TGTGCCAACAGCTTAGCCGCCGACAGGTCCCAAGAGACCCAGTACTTC. Translated: CANSLAADRSQETQYF. The J gene is TRBJ2-5, the V gene TRBV7-2; a possible D gene is TRBD1 (6 bases). Germline CDR1 and CDR2: SGHTA and FQGNSA. This CDR3 region has 16 residues.

The chain recombines TRBV12-3 or TRBV12-4 with TRBJ1-5, with a possible D match to TRBD1 (6 bases). V lost 3 bases and J 0 bases, leaving 15 bases between the germline ends. This CDR3 is 17 amino acids long. The CDR3 spells CASSLRDTPYSNQPQHF. CDR3 coding DNA: TGTGCCAGCAGTTTGAGGGACACGCCTTATAGCAATCAGCCCCAGCATTTT.

This clonotype was picked up many times. The chain carries TRBV10-3 and TRBJ1-6; D gene uncertain. The CDR3 totals 13 residues. Trimming pared 7 bases from V and 7 bases from J, leaving 11 bases between. Germline V lookup: CDR1 ENHRY, CDR2 SYGVKD. Here the CDR3 reads CAIKPDLNSPLHF. The DNA of the CDR3 is TGTGCCATCAAGCCAGACCTAAATTCACCCCTCCACTTT.